One sample yielded the 7 T cell receptor beta chains listed below, sequenced in a study of blood T cell repertoires in COVID-19. Data came from immunoSEQ multiplex PCR; TCRdb stores just in-frame clones and leaves some out. The sample consists of about 480,000 clones, 75% to 90% of them appearing once. The specimen was peripheral blood. These receptors were taken from a man younger than 35 with COVID-19, enrolled during active disease.

The V gene is TRBV5-1, the J gene TRBJ2-1; perhaps TRBD2 as D (5 bases). This CDR3 is built from 15 residues. Germline loops: CDR1 SGHRS, CDR2 YFSETQ. V gave up 4 bases and J gave up 1 base, with 12 bases separating them. The CDR3 here is CASSNGPGSYNEQFF. The CDR3 nucleotides read TGCGCCAGCAGCAACGGGCCGGGGTCCTACAATGAGCAGTTCTTC.

Comments on this clone: This specimen includes other DNA sequences encoding the same CDR3. The chain recombines TRBV3-1 (or the pseudogene TRBV3-2) with TRBJ2-5; 11 nucleotides line up with TRBD2. V was clipped by 1 base and J by 5 bases; unmatched bases: 0. This CDR3 region has 14 residues. Per the germline V gene, CDR1 is LGHDT and CDR2 is YNNKEL (reference sequence). CDR3 coding DNA: TGTGCCAGCAGCCAAGGGACTAGCGGGGAGACCCAGTACTTC. Amino acids: CASSQGTSGETQYF.

This chain joins TRBV6-5 and TRBJ2-1; TRBD1 is a possible D gene (6 bases). CDR1 MNHEY and CDR2 SVGAGI come from the germline V gene. This CDR3 is built from 15 residues. Trimming shortened V by 7 bases and J by 2 bases, and 15 bases separated the two germline ends. The CDR3 DNA reads TGTGCCAGCAACCAGAGGACAGTGACCTACAATGAGCAGTTCTTC. Amino acid sequence: CASNQRTVTYNEQFF.

The chain recombines TRBV2 with TRBJ2-2; D might be TRBD2 (6 bases). In germline, CDR1 is SNHLY, CDR2 FYNNEI. CDR3 length: 16 residues. V gave up 6 bases and J gave up 0 bases, with 14 bases separating them. The CDR3 DNA sequence: TGTGCCAGCAGCCTCCTAGCGCTTACGAACACCGGGGAGCTGTTTTTT. Encoded protein: CASSLLALTNTGELFF.

This chain uses TRBV21-1 with TRBJ1-5. TRBV21-1 is an annotated pseudogene. The CDR3 consists of 15 residues. As DNA, the CDR3 is TGTGCCAGCAGCAAAGCTTGGAGCTGCTGGTTTCCCCAGCATTTT. As protein: CASSKAWSCWFPQHF.

The sample holds one count of this clone. This rearrangement joins TRBV28 to TRBJ1-2; 9 nucleotides agree with TRBD1. Germline CDR1 is MDHEN and CDR2 is SYDVKM. The V gene end was trimmed by 5 bases and the J gene end by 13 bases; junction bases not matched to a gene: 8. The CDR3 totals 12 residues. The CDR3 region has the DNA TGTGCCAGCAGTGGGACAGGGAGGGCCGGCACCTTC. This translates into CASSGTGRAGTF.

The rearrangement uses TRBV7-8 and TRBJ2-7, with 11 bases lining up with TRBD1. Germline CDR1 reads SGHVS; CDR2 reads FQNEAQ. V trimming: 2 bases; J trimming: 2 bases; junction bases outside the gene matches: 2. This CDR3 has 15 residues. CDR3 sequence (DNA): TGTGCCAGCAGCTTATTGGGACAGGGGGCCTACGAGCAGTACTTC. Translated: CASSLLGQGAYEQYF.